This T cell receptor (beta chain) came from a study of blood T cells in healthy people across ages. In this sample, this clonotype turned up a few times. For the second PCR, which ran for roughly 6 to 11 cycles, a sample-barcoded 5' primer and a J-beta primer mix were used. Every molecule of cDNA carried a tag from a template-switch adaptor with 12 random nucleotides. TCRdb used MiXCR to reprocess the 5' RACE reads, holding one entry per CDR3 protein. The sample holds about a million distinct CDR3 sequences; 35% to 45% are singletons and the top ten take roughly 14%. This CDR3 has 14 residues. V was pared by 1 base and J by 6 bases, with 12 bases between. Germline V lookup: CDR1 LGHDT, CDR2 YNNKEL (reference sequence).

V gene TRBV3-1 combines with J gene TRBJ1-1; unclear D gene. The TCR comes from a man aged 18-30 years in good health. The sequenced sample consisted of blood. CDR3 coding DNA: TGTGCCAGCAGCCAAGCCGGGGTAGGGTCTGAAGCTTTCTTT. It specifies CASSQAGVGSEAFF.